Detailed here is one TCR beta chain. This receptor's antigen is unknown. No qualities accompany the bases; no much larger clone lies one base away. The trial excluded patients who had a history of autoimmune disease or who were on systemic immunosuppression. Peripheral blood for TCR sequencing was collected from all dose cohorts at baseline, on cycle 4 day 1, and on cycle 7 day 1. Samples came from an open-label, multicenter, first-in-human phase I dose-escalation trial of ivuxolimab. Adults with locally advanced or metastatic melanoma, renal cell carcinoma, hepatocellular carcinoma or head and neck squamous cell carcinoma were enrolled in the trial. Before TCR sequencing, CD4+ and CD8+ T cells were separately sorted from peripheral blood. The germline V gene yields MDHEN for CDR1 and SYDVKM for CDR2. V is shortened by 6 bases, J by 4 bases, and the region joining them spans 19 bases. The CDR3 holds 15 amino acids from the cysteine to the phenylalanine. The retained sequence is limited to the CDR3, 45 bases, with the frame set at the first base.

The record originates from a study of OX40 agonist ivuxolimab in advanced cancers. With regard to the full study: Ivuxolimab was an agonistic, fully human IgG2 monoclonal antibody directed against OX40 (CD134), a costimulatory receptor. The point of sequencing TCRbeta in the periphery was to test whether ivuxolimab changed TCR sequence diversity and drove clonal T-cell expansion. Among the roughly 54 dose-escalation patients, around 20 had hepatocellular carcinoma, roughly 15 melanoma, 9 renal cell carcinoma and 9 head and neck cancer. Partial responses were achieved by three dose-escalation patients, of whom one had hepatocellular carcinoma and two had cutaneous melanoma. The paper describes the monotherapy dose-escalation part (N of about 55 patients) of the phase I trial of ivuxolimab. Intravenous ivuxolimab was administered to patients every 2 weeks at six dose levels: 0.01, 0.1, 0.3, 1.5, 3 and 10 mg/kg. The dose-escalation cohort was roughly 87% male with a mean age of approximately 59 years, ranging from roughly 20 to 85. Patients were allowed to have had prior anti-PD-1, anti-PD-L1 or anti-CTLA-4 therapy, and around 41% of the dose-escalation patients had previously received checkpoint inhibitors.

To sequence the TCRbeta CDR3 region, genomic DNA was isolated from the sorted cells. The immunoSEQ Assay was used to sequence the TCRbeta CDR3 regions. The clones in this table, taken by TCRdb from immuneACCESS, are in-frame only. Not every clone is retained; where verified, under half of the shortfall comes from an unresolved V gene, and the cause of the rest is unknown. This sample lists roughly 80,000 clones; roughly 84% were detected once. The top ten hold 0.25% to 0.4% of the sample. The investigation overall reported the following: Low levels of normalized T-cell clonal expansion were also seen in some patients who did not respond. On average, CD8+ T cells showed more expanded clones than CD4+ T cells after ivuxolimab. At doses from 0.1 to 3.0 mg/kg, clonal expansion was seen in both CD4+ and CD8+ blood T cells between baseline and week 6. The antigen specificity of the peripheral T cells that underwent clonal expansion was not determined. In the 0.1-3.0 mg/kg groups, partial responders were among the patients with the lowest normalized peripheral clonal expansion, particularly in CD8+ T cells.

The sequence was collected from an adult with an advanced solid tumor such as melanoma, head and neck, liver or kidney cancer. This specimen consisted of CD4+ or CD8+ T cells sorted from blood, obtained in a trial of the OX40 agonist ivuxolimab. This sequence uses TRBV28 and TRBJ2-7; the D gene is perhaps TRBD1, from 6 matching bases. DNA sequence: TGTGCCAGCAGACCGCAGGGGCGCGGAGGTTACGAGCAGTACTTC. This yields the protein CASRPQGRGGYEQYF. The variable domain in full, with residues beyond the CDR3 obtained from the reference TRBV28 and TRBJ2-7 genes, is DVKVTQSSRYLVKRTGEKVFLECVQDMDHENMFWYRQDPGLGLRLIYFSYDVKMKEKGDIPEGYSVSREKKERFSLILESASTNQTSMYLCASRPQGRGGYEQYFGPGTRLTVT.